These T cell receptor beta chains were read from a single sample in a study of blood T cell repertoires in COVID-19. Libraries were prepared by immunoSEQ multiplex PCR; TCRdb keeps only in-frame clonotypes and omits some of them. The table has hundreds of thousands of clones, about 91% seen once. The sequenced sample was peripheral blood. These receptors originate from a woman younger than 45 who had recovered from COVID-19. CDR3s leave out the opening cysteine and the closing phenylalanine or tryptophan. D genes are given only for firm matches. Size is stated for part of the rows, as once, few or many counts, or as a class when the clone is expanded.

TRBV5-1,TRBJ1-1,.,.,ASSLTGTEAF
TRBV27,TRBJ2-3,.,.,ASSLYSRGTDTQY
TRBV4-2,TRBJ2-2,.,.,ASSRGAGTGELF
TRBV6-5,TRBJ2-2,.,few,ASSYYGQTGELF
TRBV5-1,TRBJ2-7,.,.,ASSPPSRGYEQY
TRBV7-2,TRBJ2-5,TRBD1,.,ASSLNRGTETQY
TRBV5-5,TRBJ1-1,.,.,ASSLEGGTEAF
TRBV30,TRBJ1-4,TRBD1,.,AWTAPEQGNNEKLF
TRBV7-6,TRBJ2-7,TRBD1,.,ASSIYPGGQGAPEQY
TRBV2,TRBJ1-2,TRBD1,.,ASWGQGKDGYT
TRBV5-1,TRBJ1-4,TRBD1,.,ASSLGSGGVGNEKLF
TRBV4-2,TRBJ1-6,.,.,ASSQLSGPQGGHSPLH
TRBV11-2,TRBJ2-1,TRBD2,once,ASSLGLGPPNEQF
TRBV14,TRBJ2-7,TRBD2,.,ASSQGSGVFSYEQY
TRBV5-8,TRBJ1-1,.,.,ASSVRGRETEAF
TRBV6-5,TRBJ2-1,TRBD2,.,ASSSPTSGGYNEQF
TRBV7-6,TRBJ2-5,.,.,ASSLRERIYQETQY
TRBV5-1,TRBJ1-1,.,.,ASSLGWGDTEAF
TRBV9,TRBJ2-7,.,.,ASSVYREGYEQY
TRBV2,TRBJ1-4,TRBD1,.,ASSPGQGARDEKLF
TRBV28,TRBJ2-3,TRBD2,.,ASSPSTSGGTDTQY
TRBV14,TRBJ2-5,.,.,ASSQDRRHGETQY
TRBV6-5,TRBJ2-7,TRBD1,.,ASRETGGEQY
TRBV2,TRBJ1-1,.,.,ASSEVVGGAAEAF
TRBV6-6,TRBJ1-1,TRBD1,few,ASSRQGETEAF
TRBV7-6,TRBJ2-1,.,.,ASSLQGPGGYNEQF
TRBV7-9,TRBJ2-5,TRBD2,.,ASSSKPGLAEETQY
TRBV6-5,TRBJ1-3,.,.,ASSYSYPGGGNTIY
TRBV28,TRBJ2-2,TRBD1,.,ASSLFGQGITGELF
TRBV14,TRBJ2-2,.,.,ASSPIGNSGELF
TRBV7-3,TRBJ2-1,TRBD2,once,ASSQSGAPGNEQF
TRBV28,TRBJ2-2,TRBD1,.,ASRAQGLGGELF
TRBV9,TRBJ1-1,.,.,ASSAQGSMTEAF
TRBV3-1/TRBV3-2,TRBJ2-7,.,.,ASSSLTGNEQY
TRBV5-6,TRBJ1-4,.,.,ASSAGWENEKLF
TRBV10-3,TRBJ2-7,.,.,AISVQGASYEQY
TRBV30,TRBJ1-3,.,few,AWSPGGRGNTIY
TRBV11-3,TRBJ1-5,.,.,ASSLEAGMDQPQH
TRBV7-7,TRBJ2-1,TRBD1,.,ASSADRATGEQF
TRBV7-6,TRBJ2-5,TRBD1,.,ASSLVGTGKETQY
TRBV24-1,TRBJ1-2,TRBD1,.,ATSDPTGGDGYT
TRBV7-6,TRBJ1-2,.,few,ASSLRRPQEGYGYT
TRBV5-4,TRBJ2-7,TRBD2,.,ASSFGGGDPYEQY
TRBV19,TRBJ2-1,TRBD2,.,ASSIDRTSGSLYNEQF
TRBV5-1,TRBJ1-2,.,.,ASSVGVIGGYT
TRBV10-3,TRBJ1-6,TRBD1,.,AIRGTGADSPLH